This entry features one T cell receptor (beta chain) sequence. What it binds is unknown. This CDR3 region has 14 residues. The V segment lost 6 bases and the J segment 5 bases; nucleotides outside the gene matches: 12. Germline CDR1 SQVTM, CDR2 ANQGSEA. The data are from a study of cytomegalovirus exposure and HLA in healthy donors. General observations from the study: In an earlier analysis, productive rearrangement rates for most beta V segments clustered near 87% or 30%.

Primers: 60 Vbeta forward and 13 Jbeta reverse. Only in-frame clones appear in the TCRdb table, and some are missing; sequencing was by immunoSEQ multiplex PCR. The table has approximately 120,000 clones, 60% to 85% seen once. Sequencing was done on a sample of PBMCs. The J gene is TRBJ2-5, the V gene TRBV29-1, with 7 bases fitting TRBD1. This receptor was taken from a female donor in good health and CMV-seronegative. CDR3 DNA sequence: TGCAGCGTCGTAAAACAGGGGCAGCAGGAGACCCAGTACTTC. As protein: CSVVKQGQQETQYF.